The rows below give T cell receptor beta chains drawn from one sample of a study of cytomegalovirus exposure and HLA in healthy donors. The data were produced by immunoSEQ multiplex PCR, yet TCRdb's version contains in-frame clones alone and is incomplete. The sample comprises about 160,000 clones, 89% of which are singletons, and 4% to 4.5% rests with the top ten. Sequences were obtained from PBMCs. The source of these receptors is a man between 18 and 35 years old in good health and CMV-seropositive. CDR3s include the opening cysteine and the closing phenylalanine or tryptophan. The D gene is left open where the match is weak. The size of a clone is reported for some rows only, either as once, few or many, or as a class for expanded clones.

j_call | clone_size | v_call | d_call | cdr3_nt | cdr3_aa
TRBJ1-1 | NA | TRBV7-9 | TRBD1 | TGTGCCAGCAGCCATGGACAGGGATTGGACACTGAAGCTTTCTTT | CASSHGQGLDTEAFF
TRBJ2-5 | NA | TRBV7-9 | TRBD1 | TGTGCCAGCAGCGCTTGGGACAGAGAGACCCAGTACTTC | CASSAWDRETQYF
TRBJ2-5 | NA | TRBV9 | NA | TGTGCCAGCAGCGTAGCTACGAGGGCGACCCAAGAGACCCAGTACTTC | CASSVATRATQETQYF
TRBJ2-1 | NA | TRBV11-2 | NA | TGTGCCAGCAGCCTCCTTTACAATGAGCAGTTCTTC | CASSLLYNEQFF
TRBJ1-1 | NA | TRBV5-1 | NA | TGCGCCAGCAGCTTGGACGGGGGTATTGGCACTGAAGCTTTCTTT | CASSLDGGIGTEAFF
TRBJ2-7 | few | TRBV7-2 | TRBD2 | TGTGCCAGCGCCCCCGGACTAGCGGGAGGGGAGCAGTACTTC | CASAPGLAGGEQYF
TRBJ2-3 | few | TRBV7-3 | TRBD2 | TGTGCCAGCAGCTTACTAGCGGGAGGAGGTGTTACGCAGTATTTT | CASSLLAGGGVTQYF
TRBJ1-1 | once | TRBV6-6 | NA | TGTGCCAGCAGCCCCGGGATGAACACTGAAGCTTTCTTT | CASSPGMNTEAFF
TRBJ1-1 | NA | TRBV11-2 | NA | TGTGCCAGCAGCCGGGACGGGGGAAACACTGAAGCTTTCTTT | CASSRDGGNTEAFF
TRBJ1-2 | NA | TRBV5-6 | NA | TGTGCCAGCAGCTCTACGGCCAGGGTTCACTATGGCTACACCTTC | CASSSTARVHYGYTF
TRBJ2-7 | NA | TRBV7-8 | NA | TGTGCCAGCAGCTTCGGGATATGGGGCGAGCAGTACTTC | CASSFGIWGEQYF
TRBJ2-7 | NA | TRBV30 | TRBD1 | TGTGCCTGGAGCGGACAGGGCAGCTACGAGCAGTACTTC | CAWSGQGSYEQYF
TRBJ2-5 | NA | TRBV9 | NA | TGTGCCAGCAGCGTAGTGGCGGGAAGCCAAGAGACCCAGTACTTC | CASSVVAGSQETQYF
TRBJ2-3 | NA | TRBV27 | TRBD2 | TGTGCCAGCAGTGCGACTAGCGCAGATACGCAGTATTTT | CASSATSADTQYF
TRBJ2-5 | NA | TRBV11-3 | NA | TGTGCCAGCAGCTTAGATCCGGGGTCAAAAGGGAAAGAGACCCAGTACTTC | CASSLDPGSKGKETQYF
TRBJ2-1 | NA | TRBV11-2 | TRBD1 | TGTGCCAGCAGCTTACCGAGCAAGGGACAGGGGACCTACAATGAGCAGTTCTTC | CASSLPSKGQGTYNEQFF
TRBJ1-1 | NA | TRBV19 | NA | TGTGCCAGTAGTATTGGAGGGACCGCCATAACGAACACTGAAGCTTTCTTT | CASSIGGTAITNTEAFF
TRBJ1-2 | NA | TRBV19 | NA | TGTGCCAGTAGCCCCGTAGTTGGCTATGGCTACACCTTC | CASSPVVGYGYTF
TRBJ1-1 | once | TRBV7-2 | TRBD1 | TGTGCCAGCAGTACAGGGGGCACTGAAGCTTTCTTT | CASSTGGTEAFF
TRBJ2-7 | few | TRBV7-8 | TRBD2 | TGTGCCAGCAGCTTAAGACTAGCTCAGTACTTC | CASSLRLAQYF
TRBJ1-1 | NA | TRBV5-1 | NA | TGCGCCAGCAGCCCTCAACTAATGGAGAACACTGAAGCTTTCTTT | CASSPQLMENTEAFF
TRBJ2-1 | NA | TRBV5-5 | NA | TGTGCCAGCAGCCCCCAGGGGAGTGAGCAGTTCTTC | CASSPQGSEQFF
TRBJ1-5 | NA | TRBV18 | NA | TGTGCCAGCTCACCAGGGGGGAGCAATCAGCCCCAGCATTTT | CASSPGGSNQPQHF
TRBJ1-2 | once | TRBV11-2 | TRBD1 | TGTGCCAGCAGCCCAACCGGGACAGGCTATGGCTACACCTTC | CASSPTGTGYGYTF
TRBJ2-7 | NA | TRBV5-1 | TRBD1 | TGCGCCAGCAGCTTGTTATCAGGGGGCGACGAGCAGTACTTC | CASSLLSGGDEQYF
TRBJ1-4 | NA | TRBV2 | TRBD1 | TGTGCCAGCCGAGGGGGACAGGGAAATGAAAAACTGTTTTTT | CASRGGQGNEKLFF
TRBJ1-4 | NA | TRBV7-9 | TRBD1 | TGTGCCAGCAGCTTAGCTTCCGGGACAGGGGCAGAAAAACTGTTTTTT | CASSLASGTGAEKLFF
TRBJ2-7 | once | TRBV5-1 | TRBD2 | TGCGCCAGCAGCTTGACTAGCGGGACGTACGAGCAGTACTTC | CASSLTSGTYEQYF
TRBJ1-2 | NA | TRBV28 | NA | TGTGCCAGCAGCCTAGGTTCCTATGGCTACACCTTC | CASSLGSYGYTF
TRBJ2-3 | NA | TRBV19 | TRBD2 | TGTGCCAGTGGACTAGCGCATAGCACAGATACGCAGTATTTT | CASGLAHSTDTQYF
TRBJ2-1 | NA | TRBV27 | TRBD2 | TGTGCCAGCAGTTTACGCCTAGCGGGAGGCAATGAGCAGTTCTTC | CASSLRLAGGNEQFF
TRBJ2-1 | NA | TRBV11-3 | TRBD1 | TGTGCCAGCAGCTTAGGGACAGGGGGAGAAAATGAGCAGTTCTTC | CASSLGTGGENEQFF
TRBJ1-2 | NA | TRBV5-5 | NA | TGTGCCAGCAGACGTCTTCGACAGGAAAACTATGGCTACACCTTC | CASRRLRQENYGYTF
TRBJ1-2 | NA | TRBV13 | NA | TGTGCCAGCACCATAGGCCGGGTCCAAAGCTATGGCTACACCTTC | CASTIGRVQSYGYTF
TRBJ1-4 | NA | TRBV15 | NA | TGTGCCACCAGCACAAGAGCCTTATGGGGCGGGGGTGAAAAACTGTTTTTT | CATSTRALWGGGEKLFF
TRBJ1-1 | NA | TRBV7-9 | TRBD1 | TGTGCCAGCAGCTCCCAGGGGGCCACTGAAGCTTTCTTT | CASSSQGATEAFF
TRBJ2-7 | NA | TRBV27 | TRBD2 | TGTGCCACCAGGGACAGGTTCATTATTGGTAGCGGGAGGCTGACCTCCTACGAGCAGTACTTC | CATRDRFIIGSGRLTSYEQYF
TRBJ1-1 | NA | TRBV6-6 | TRBD1 | TGTGCCAGCAGTTACTCTACAGGGGGCACTGAAGCTTTCTTT | CASSYSTGGTEAFF
TRBJ2-7 | NA | TRBV5-6 | TRBD2 | TGTGCCAGCAGCTCGGCTAGCGGGACCTACGAGCAGTACTTC | CASSSASGTYEQYF
TRBJ1-1 | NA | TRBV20-1 | NA | TGCAGTGCTCGGTTGAACACTGAAGCTTTCTTT | CSARLNTEAFF